Detailed here is one TCR beta chain. Its antigen is unknown. Trimming took 6 bases from V and 2 from J; bases not matched to a gene: 11. Germline CDR1 reads SGDLS; CDR2 reads YYNGEE. The CDR3 has 16 amino acids. This entry comes from a study of cytomegalovirus exposure and HLA in healthy donors. Notes on the study in general: The investigators catalogued 150 or so TCR beta chains as cytomegalovirus-associated.

PCR involved 60 Vbeta and 13 Jbeta primers. The repertoire was sequenced with immunoSEQ multiplex PCR; TCRdb's copy has only in-frame clones and lacks some. The table lists 110,000 to 150,000 clones, 80% of them singletons. The chain has TRBV9 and TRBJ2-1, with TRBD2 matching over 7 bases. The material sequenced was PBMCs. This TCR derives from a man aged 40-50 years in good health and CMV-seronegative. CDR3 sequence reads: CASTRKELAAYNEQFF. In DNA form, the CDR3 reads TGTGCCAGCACCCGGAAGGAGCTAGCGGCCTACAATGAGCAGTTCTTC. Together with reference TRBV9 and TRBJ2-1, the CDR3 gives the full variable domain: DSGVTQTPKHLITATGQRVTLRCSPRSGDLSVYWYQQSLDQGLQFLIQYYNGEERAKGNILERFSAQQFPDLHSELNLSSLELGDSALYFCASTRKELAAYNEQFFGPGTRLTVL.